A selection of T cell receptor beta chains follows, all from one sample in a study of T cells in Graves' hyperthyroidism and ophthalmopathy. From the multiplex PCR reads, TCRdb called clonotypes with MiXCR, one entry per CDR3 protein. The sample lists hundreds of thousands of distinct CDR3 sequences; about a sixth were seen once. What was sequenced was blood. Source of these receptors: a woman aged 25-40 years with Graves' hyperthyroidism. Each CDR3 is given with its conserved first and last residue. The order of the fields is V gene, J gene, clone size, D gene, CDR3 protein, CDR3 DNA. A D gene is named only where the DNA matches it firmly. Expanded clones get a size class; other rows say once, few or many, or leave the size out.

V gene: TRBV5-1; J gene: TRBJ2-1; clone size: NA; D gene: NA; CDR3 protein: CASRYVSSYNEQFF; CDR3 DNA: TGTGCCAGCAGATACGTAAGCTCCTACAATGAGCAGTTCTTC
V gene: TRBV10-3; J gene: TRBJ2-3; clone size: many; D gene: NA; CDR3 protein: CAISEPGAVTDTQYF; CDR3 DNA: TGTGCCATCAGTGAGCCGGGGGCAGTGACAGATACGCAGTATTTT
V gene: TRBV20-1; J gene: TRBJ2-2; clone size: few; D gene: TRBD2; CDR3 protein: CSARGAAGRTGELFF; CDR3 DNA: TGCAGTGCTAGAGGGGCAGCGGGAAGGACCGGGGAGCTGTTTTTT
V gene: TRBV30; J gene: TRBJ2-3; clone size: NA; D gene: NA; CDR3 protein: CAWSRDRRLSGGLTDTQYF; CDR3 DNA: TGTGCCTGGAGTCGGGACAGAAGACTATCGGGAGGCCTCACAGATACGCAGTATTTT
V gene: TRBV29-1; J gene: TRBJ2-1; clone size: many; D gene: NA; CDR3 protein: CSVGFHNEQFF; CDR3 DNA: TGCAGCGTCGGATTCCACAATGAGCAGTTCTTC
V gene: TRBV25-1; J gene: TRBJ2-7; clone size: many; D gene: TRBD1; CDR3 protein: CASTRGYFYEQYF; CDR3 DNA: TGTGCCAGCACCAGGGGGTATTTCTACGAGCAGTACTTC
V gene: TRBV11-2; J gene: TRBJ2-4; clone size: NA; D gene: NA; CDR3 protein: CASSLGRGGEGGENIQYF; CDR3 DNA: TGTGCCAGCAGCTTAGGAAGGGGGGGGGAGGGCGGTGAGAACATTCAGTACTTC
V gene: TRBV20-1; J gene: TRBJ2-7; clone size: many; D gene: NA; CDR3 protein: CSAGAGYEQYF; CDR3 DNA: TGCAGTGCTGGGGCGGGGTACGAGCAGTACTTC
V gene: TRBV6-5; J gene: TRBJ1-6; clone size: NA; D gene: NA; CDR3 protein: CASSYSTPGDSPLHF; CDR3 DNA: TGTGCCAGCAGTTACTCGACCCCAGGGGATTCACCCCTCCACTTT
V gene: TRBV11-2; J gene: TRBJ2-1; clone size: many; D gene: NA; CDR3 protein: CASSLVSQTSDEQFF; CDR3 DNA: TGTGCCAGCAGCTTAGTTTCCCAGACTAGTGATGAGCAGTTCTTC
V gene: TRBV5-1; J gene: TRBJ2-1; clone size: few; D gene: NA; CDR3 protein: CASSLAATEPEQFF; CDR3 DNA: TGCGCCAGCAGCTTGGCCGCAACTGAACCAGAGCAGTTCTTC
V gene: TRBV30; J gene: TRBJ2-1; clone size: many; D gene: NA; CDR3 protein: CAWSGLDGVDEQFF; CDR3 DNA: TGTGCCTGGAGTGGGTTAGACGGGGTAGATGAGCAGTTCTTC
V gene: TRBV29-1; J gene: TRBJ1-1; clone size: NA; D gene: NA; CDR3 protein: CSVANSPNTEAFF; CDR3 DNA: TGCAGCGTTGCGAACAGCCCGAACACTGAAGCTTTCTTT
V gene: TRBV6-1; J gene: TRBJ1-5; clone size: NA; D gene: TRBD1; CDR3 protein: CASRPSGTGPNQPQHF; CDR3 DNA: TGTGCCAGCAGACCATCCGGGACAGGACCTAATCAGCCCCAGCATTTT
V gene: TRBV15; J gene: TRBJ2-1; clone size: many; D gene: NA; CDR3 protein: CATSRDRDHNEQFF; CDR3 DNA: TGTGCCACCAGCAGAGATAGAGACCACAATGAGCAGTTCTTC
V gene: TRBV7-9; J gene: TRBJ2-7; clone size: NA; D gene: NA; CDR3 protein: CASSFPTLGQPSSYEQYF; CDR3 DNA: TGTGCCAGCAGCTTTCCGACTTTGGGACAACCGAGCTCCTACGAGCAGTACTTC
V gene: TRBV7-6; J gene: TRBJ2-1; clone size: NA; D gene: TRBD2; CDR3 protein: CASSRTSGMVSNEQFF; CDR3 DNA: TGTGCCAGCAGCCGGACTAGCGGGATGGTTTCCAATGAGCAGTTCTTC
V gene: TRBV5-5; J gene: TRBJ2-7; clone size: NA; D gene: TRBD2; CDR3 protein: CASSLFAGALYEQYF; CDR3 DNA: TGTGCCAGCAGCCTCTTCGCGGGAGCGCTCTACGAGCAGTACTTC
V gene: TRBV28; J gene: TRBJ2-7; clone size: many; D gene: TRBD1; CDR3 protein: CASSSPTGVLYEQYF; CDR3 DNA: TGTGCCAGCAGTTCCCCGACAGGGGTCCTCTACGAGCAGTACTTC
V gene: TRBV28; J gene: TRBJ1-4; clone size: NA; D gene: TRBD1; CDR3 protein: CASRTGQEGREKLFF; CDR3 DNA: TGTGCCAGCAGAACAGGACAGGAGGGAAGGGAAAAACTGTTTTTT
V gene: TRBV28; J gene: TRBJ2-7; clone size: few; D gene: TRBD2; CDR3 protein: CASSLLAGVLYEQYF; CDR3 DNA: TGTGCCAGCAGTCTACTAGCGGGGGTCCTCTACGAGCAGTACTTC
V gene: TRBV6-6; J gene: TRBJ1-1; clone size: NA; D gene: NA; CDR3 protein: CASSYSRTGNTEAFF; CDR3 DNA: TGTGCCAGCAGTTACTCTAGGACGGGGAACACTGAAGCTTTCTTT
V gene: TRBV30; J gene: TRBJ2-3; clone size: NA; D gene: NA; CDR3 protein: CAWSVGYSQYF; CDR3 DNA: TGTGCCTGGAGTGTGGGATATTCGCAGTATTTT
V gene: TRBV20-1; J gene: TRBJ1-2; clone size: NA; D gene: NA; CDR3 protein: CSARDLLGGIAYGYTF; CDR3 DNA: TGCAGTGCTAGAGATCTCTTAGGGGGGATTGCCTATGGCTACACCTTC
V gene: TRBV27; J gene: TRBJ1-1; clone size: many; D gene: NA; CDR3 protein: CASKELINTEAFF; CDR3 DNA: TGTGCCAGCAAGGAGTTGATCAACACTGAAGCTTTCTTT
V gene: TRBV20-1; J gene: TRBJ1-1; clone size: few; D gene: NA; CDR3 protein: CSASQGSLTEAFF; CDR3 DNA: TGCAGTGCTAGTCAGGGCAGCCTCACTGAAGCTTTCTTT
V gene: TRBV7-2; J gene: TRBJ2-3; clone size: many; D gene: TRBD2; CDR3 protein: CASSSSRSGSFGTDTQYF; CDR3 DNA: TGTGCCAGCAGCTCCTCCAGGAGCGGGAGTTTCGGCACAGATACGCAGTATTTT
V gene: TRBV29-1; J gene: TRBJ1-2; clone size: many; D gene: NA; CDR3 protein: CSVAGTELSYGYTF; CDR3 DNA: TGCAGCGTTGCTGGGACCGAGCTATCCTATGGCTACACCTTC
V gene: TRBV7-3; J gene: TRBJ2-7; clone size: many; D gene: NA; CDR3 protein: CASSLGPGDYEQYF; CDR3 DNA: TGTGCCAGCAGCTTAGGGCCAGGGGACTACGAGCAGTACTTC
V gene: TRBV3-1; J gene: TRBJ1-3; clone size: many; D gene: NA; CDR3 protein: CASSQVRDFSGNTIYF; CDR3 DNA: TGTGCCAGCAGCCAAGTGAGAGACTTCTCTGGAAACACCATATATTTT
V gene: TRBV20-1; J gene: TRBJ1-1; clone size: many; D gene: NA; CDR3 protein: CSVKRGASMNTEAFF; CDR3 DNA: TGCAGTGTCAAACGAGGGGCTTCCATGAACACTGAAGCTTTCTTT
V gene: TRBV12-3/TRBV12-4; J gene: TRBJ2-5; clone size: many; D gene: TRBD1; CDR3 protein: CASSLDRGRFGETQYF; CDR3 DNA: TGTGCCAGCAGTTTAGACAGGGGGAGGTTTGGAGAGACCCAGTACTTC
V gene: TRBV30; J gene: TRBJ2-1; clone size: few; D gene: TRBD2; CDR3 protein: CAWSGGLAGEGEQFF; CDR3 DNA: TGTGCCTGGAGCGGGGGACTAGCGGGAGAGGGTGAGCAGTTCTTC
V gene: TRBV4-2; J gene: TRBJ2-3; clone size: NA; D gene: TRBD2; CDR3 protein: CASSQVASGTDTQYF; CDR3 DNA: TGTGCCAGCAGCCAAGTGGCTAGCGGGACAGATACGCAGTATTTT
V gene: TRBV20-1; J gene: TRBJ1-2; clone size: few; D gene: NA; CDR3 protein: CSAPFLDRTNYGYTF; CDR3 DNA: TGCAGTGCTCCATTCCTAGACAGGACTAACTATGGCTACACCTTC
V gene: TRBV30; J gene: TRBJ2-1; clone size: NA; D gene: TRBD2; CDR3 protein: CASGAGPYNEQFF; CDR3 DNA: TGTGCCTCCGGAGCGGGGCCCTACAATGAGCAGTTCTTC
V gene: TRBV9; J gene: TRBJ2-3; clone size: few; D gene: TRBD2; CDR3 protein: CASSGQGGSVTDTQYF; CDR3 DNA: TGTGCCAGCAGCGGCCAGGGAGGGTCAGTCACAGATACGCAGTATTTT
V gene: TRBV20-1; J gene: TRBJ2-2; clone size: NA; D gene: NA; CDR3 protein: CSASDRRFVAGELFF; CDR3 DNA: TGCAGTGCTAGCGACAGGAGATTTGTTGCCGGGGAGCTGTTTTTT
V gene: TRBV2; J gene: TRBJ2-3; clone size: many; D gene: TRBD2; CDR3 protein: CASSEWASGSTDTQYF; CDR3 DNA: TGTGCCAGCAGTGAGTGGGCTAGCGGTAGCACAGATACGCAGTATTTT
V gene: TRBV27; J gene: TRBJ2-1; clone size: many; D gene: NA; CDR3 protein: CASSLFPLRTNNNEQFF; CDR3 DNA: TGTGCCAGCAGTTTATTTCCGCTTAGGACCAATAACAATGAGCAGTTCTTC
V gene: TRBV7-2; J gene: TRBJ2-1; clone size: NA; D gene: NA; CDR3 protein: CASSPRRSGNNEQFF; CDR3 DNA: TGTGCCAGCAGCCCCCGCCGAAGTGGGAACAATGAGCAGTTCTTC
V gene: TRBV20-1; J gene: TRBJ2-5; clone size: many; D gene: TRBD1; CDR3 protein: CSAPTGWGETQYF; CDR3 DNA: TGCAGTGCTCCGACAGGGTGGGGAGAGACCCAGTACTTC
V gene: TRBV27; J gene: TRBJ2-7; clone size: many; D gene: NA; CDR3 protein: CASSFEGTFSHEQYF; CDR3 DNA: TGTGCCAGCAGTTTCGAGGGGACATTCTCCCACGAGCAGTACTTC
V gene: TRBV5-5; J gene: TRBJ2-3; clone size: NA; D gene: TRBD2; CDR3 protein: CASSGTSGGFLYTQYF; CDR3 DNA: TGTGCCAGCAGCGGGACTAGCGGGGGATTCTTGTATACGCAGTATTTT
V gene: TRBV3-1; J gene: TRBJ2-7; clone size: many; D gene: TRBD1; CDR3 protein: CASSPRDRAFYEQYF; CDR3 DNA: TGTGCCAGCAGCCCCCGGGACAGGGCCTTCTACGAGCAGTACTTC
V gene: TRBV20-1; J gene: TRBJ1-1; clone size: many; D gene: NA; CDR3 protein: CSAGRGAMNTEAFF; CDR3 DNA: TGCAGTGCTGGGAGGGGGGCTATGAACACTGAAGCTTTCTTT
V gene: TRBV28; J gene: TRBJ1-5; clone size: few; D gene: NA; CDR3 protein: CASTRGGQPQHF; CDR3 DNA: TGTGCCAGCACTAGGGGGGGTCAGCCCCAGCATTTT
V gene: TRBV30; J gene: TRBJ1-1; clone size: many; D gene: NA; CDR3 protein: CAWTEGLKAFF; CDR3 DNA: TGTGCCTGGACCGAAGGCCTGAAAGCTTTCTTT
V gene: TRBV12-3/TRBV12-4; J gene: TRBJ2-6; clone size: many; D gene: NA; CDR3 protein: CASSFGWEANVLTF; CDR3 DNA: TGTGCCAGCAGTTTTGGGTGGGAGGCCAACGTCCTGACTTTC
V gene: TRBV12-3/TRBV12-4; J gene: TRBJ1-3; clone size: NA; D gene: NA; CDR3 protein: CASSWQGGNTIYF; CDR3 DNA: TGTGCCAGCAGTTGGCAGGGTGGAAACACCATATATTTT
V gene: TRBV2; J gene: TRBJ2-6; clone size: many; D gene: NA; CDR3 protein: CASSAYTSGDGTF; CDR3 DNA: TGTGCCAGCAGTGCATACACGTCAGGGGACGGGACTTTC